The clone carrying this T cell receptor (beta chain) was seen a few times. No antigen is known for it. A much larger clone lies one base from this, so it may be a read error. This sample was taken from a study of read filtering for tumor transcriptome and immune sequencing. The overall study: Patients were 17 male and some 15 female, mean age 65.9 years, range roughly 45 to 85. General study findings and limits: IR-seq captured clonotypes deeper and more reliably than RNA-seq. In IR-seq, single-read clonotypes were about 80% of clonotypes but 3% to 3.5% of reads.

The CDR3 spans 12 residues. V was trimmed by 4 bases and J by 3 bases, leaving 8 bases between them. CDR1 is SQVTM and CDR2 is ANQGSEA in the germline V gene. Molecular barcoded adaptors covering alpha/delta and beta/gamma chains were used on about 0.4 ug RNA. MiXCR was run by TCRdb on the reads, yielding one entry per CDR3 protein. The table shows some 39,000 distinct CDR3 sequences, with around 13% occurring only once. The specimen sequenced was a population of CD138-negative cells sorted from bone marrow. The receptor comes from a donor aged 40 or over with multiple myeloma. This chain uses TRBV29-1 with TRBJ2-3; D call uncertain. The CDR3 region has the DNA TGCAGCGTTGTAGGACGGACAGATACGCAGTATTTT. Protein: CSVVGRTDTQYF.